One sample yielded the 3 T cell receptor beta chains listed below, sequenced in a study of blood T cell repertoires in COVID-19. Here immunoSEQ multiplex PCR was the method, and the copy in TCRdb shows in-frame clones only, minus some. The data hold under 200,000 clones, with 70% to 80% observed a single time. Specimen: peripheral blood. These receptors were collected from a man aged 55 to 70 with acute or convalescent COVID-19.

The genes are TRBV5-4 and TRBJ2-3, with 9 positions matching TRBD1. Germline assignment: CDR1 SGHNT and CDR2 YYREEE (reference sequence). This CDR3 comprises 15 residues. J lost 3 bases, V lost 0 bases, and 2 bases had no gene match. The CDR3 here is CASSLETGGTDTQYF. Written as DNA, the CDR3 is TGTGCCAGCAGCTTGGAGACAGGGGGTACAGATACGCAGTATTTT.

The CDR3 DNA reads as TGTGCCAGCAGCCCAAGAGGGAGCGCAGCGAACACCGGGGAGCTGTTTTTT. It encodes CASSPRGSAANTGELFF. V and J are TRBV3-1 (or the pseudogene TRBV3-2) and TRBJ2-2; D possibly corresponds to TRBD2 (5 bases). The CDR3 has 17 residues. The V gene's germline CDR1 is LGHDT and CDR2 YNNKEL (reference sequence). V lost 4 bases, J lost 0 bases, and 15 bases lay in between.

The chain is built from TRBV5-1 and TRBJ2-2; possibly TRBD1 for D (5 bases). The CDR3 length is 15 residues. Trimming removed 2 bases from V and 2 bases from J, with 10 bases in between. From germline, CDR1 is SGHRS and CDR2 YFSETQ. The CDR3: CASSLTQDNTGELFF. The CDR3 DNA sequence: TGCGCCAGCAGCTTAACACAGGATAACACCGGGGAGCTGTTTTTT. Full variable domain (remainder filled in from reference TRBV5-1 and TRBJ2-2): KAGVTQTPRYLIKTRGQQVTLSCSPISGHRSVSWYQQTPGQGLQFLFEYFSETQRNKGNFPGRFSGRQFSNSRSEMNVSTLELGDSALYLCASSLTQDNTGELFFGEGSRLTVL.